Shown below are 8 T cell receptor beta chains from a single sample sequenced in a study of blood T cell repertoires in COVID-19. Sequenced by immunoSEQ multiplex PCR; TCRdb stores in-frame clones only, minus some. The sample records roughly 110,000 clones, about 80% being singletons. Material: peripheral blood. Receptors originate from a man in his 70s with acute or convalescent COVID-19.

The V call is TRBV3-1 (or the pseudogene TRBV3-2), the J call TRBJ1-1; a possible D gene is TRBD1 (5 bases). Germline CDR1 and CDR2: LGHDT and YNNKEL (reference sequence). The CDR3 covers 13 residues. V lost 7 bases and J lost 2, with 11 bases in between. In DNA, the CDR3 is TGTGCCAGCAAGGGACTCCCAAACACTGAAGCTTTCTTT. As protein: CASKGLPNTEAFF.

V usage is TRBV4-3 and J usage is TRBJ1-1; D is perhaps TRBD1 (6 bases). Germline lookup yields CDR1 LGHNA and CDR2 YSLEER. The V end was cut by 3 bases, the J end by 1 base, with 12 bases between. CDR3 size: 15 residues. The CDR3 nucleotides are TGCGCCAGCAGCCAGCGCCTGACAGGGAACACTGAAGCTTTCTTT. Residues: CASSQRLTGNTEAFF.

The chain has TRBV5-1 and TRBJ1-4; 8 bases line up with TRBD1. The germline V gene encodes CDR1 SGHRS and CDR2 YFSETQ. Losses at the gene ends were 4 bases for V and 7 bases for J; bases not matched to a gene: 12. This CDR3 has 16 residues. CDR3 protein: CASSLLNQGAGEKLFF. In nucleotides, the CDR3 is TGCGCCAGCAGCCTCTTAAATCAGGGGGCAGGTGAAAAACTGTTTTTT.

The chain links TRBV5-1 to TRBJ2-7; no firm D call. V shed 0 bases and J shed 3 bases, with 13 bases lying between them. Germline-derived CDR1 and CDR2 are SGHRS and YFSETQ. The CDR3 runs to 15 residues. CDR3 region: CASSLGGTADYEQYF. The DNA of the CDR3 is TGCGCCAGCAGCTTGGGCGGTACGGCAGACTACGAGCAGTACTTC.

This clone showed up just a few times. The chain carries TRBV6-5 and TRBJ2-7; 8 nucleotides match TRBD2. The CDR3 spans 15 residues. Germline-derived CDR1 and CDR2 are MNHEY and SVGAGI. V shed 7 bases and J 1 base; nucleotides not matched to a gene: 9. CDR3 protein: CASTPKASGSYEQYF. CDR3 in DNA: TGTGCCAGCACGCCAAAGGCTAGCGGGTCCTACGAGCAGTACTTC.

Only one count was recorded for this clone. The chain has TRBV10-3 and TRBJ1-2; no reliable D call. The germline gives CDR1 ENHRY, CDR2 SYGVKD. Trimming removed 3 bases from V and 2 bases from J, with 10 bases in between. This CDR3 is built from 14 residues. The CDR3 here is CAISDGQLNYGYTF. The CDR3 nucleotides are TGTGCCATCAGTGATGGGCAACTCAACTATGGCTACACCTTC.

This clone showed up just once. The chain carries TRBV5-1 and TRBJ1-4; a possible D gene is TRBD1 (6 bases). The germline V gene has CDR1 SGHRS and CDR2 YFSETQ. Deletions cut 4 bases from V and 0 bases from J, with 13 bases between. CDR3 length: 16 amino acids. The CDR3 coding sequence is TGCGCCAGCAGCCAAGGGACAAGCACAACTAATGAAAAACTGTTTTTT. Protein sequence: CASSQGTSTTNEKLFF.

The rearrangement uses TRBV6-5 and TRBJ2-7, with a weak D call TRBD2 (7 bases). The CDR3 consists of 16 residues. V was shortened by 1 base and J by 0 bases, with 13 bases between the two germline ends. The germline V gene encodes CDR1 MNHEY and CDR2 SVGAGI. DNA for the CDR3: TGTGCCAGCAGTTACTTCAAGGGGGGGATCTCCTACGAGCAGTACTTC. It translates to CASSYFKGGISYEQYF.